Shown below are 29 T cell receptor beta chains from a single sample sequenced in a study of control samples from healthy donors and cancer patients (dated by TCRdb to the early 2020s). The method was the immunoSEQ multiplex PCR assay. TCRdb carries this immuneACCESS record with in-frame sequences only. Its versions omit some clonotypes, under half of them owing to an unresolved V gene in the studies checked, with the rest unexplained. A total of around 180,000 clones appear in this sample, 91% of them only once. 2% to 2.5% of the sample is taken by the ten largest. Source material: blood. The receptors stem from a woman aged 40 to 49 in good health.

The J gene is TRBJ2-2, the V gene TRBV2; TRBD1 is a possible D gene (6 bases). Trimming stripped 6 bases from V and 6 bases from J, with 14 bases between. The CDR3 length is 14 residues. Per the germline V gene, CDR1 is SNHLY and CDR2 is FYNNEI. This chain's CDR3 is CASSGQGQAGELFF. The CDR3 DNA is TGTGCCAGCAGCGGGCAGGGACAAGCCGGGGAGCTGTTTTTT. Based on the CDR3 plus reference TRBV2 and TRBJ2-2, the full variable domain is EPEVTQTPSHQVTQMGQEVILRCVPISNHLYFYWYRQILGQKVEFLVSFYNNEISEKSEIFDDQFSVERPDGSNFTLKIRSTKLEDSAMYFCASSGQGQAGELFFGEGSRLTVL.

The J gene is TRBJ1-1, the V gene TRBV28; D ambiguous. Germline V CDR1 and CDR2: MDHEN, SYDVKM. The CDR3 runs to 14 residues. Trimming cost V 10 bases and J 0 bases, with 15 bases left between them. Here the CDR3 DNA reads TGTGCCACGGCAAGAGGGAGAGTGAACACTGAAGCTTTCTTT. It encodes CATARGRVNTEAFF.

The rearrangement uses TRBV7-8 and TRBJ2-7; D remains unclear. The length of the CDR3 is 13 residues. CDR1 is SGHVS and CDR2 is FQNEAQ in the germline V gene. With 2 bases removed from V and 5 bases from J, the gap between germline ends came to 10 bases. CDR3 loop: CASSLSTWNEQYF. The CDR3 nucleotides are TGTGCCAGCAGCTTAAGTACTTGGAACGAGCAGTACTTC.

The chain combines TRBV6-4 with TRBJ1-1, with D tentatively TRBD1 (6 bases). Germline lookup yields CDR1 MRHNA and CDR2 SNTAGT. CDR3 length equals 15 residues. V was shortened by 6 bases and J by 1 base, with 15 bases between the two germline ends. The CDR3 reads CASRLRGTSNTEAFF. In DNA form, the CDR3 reads TGTGCCAGCAGGCTAAGGGGGACATCGAACACTGAAGCTTTCTTT.

The J gene is TRBJ1-2, the V gene TRBV29-1, with D possibly TRBD1 on 5 matching bases. The germline gives CDR1 SQVTM, CDR2 ANQGSEA. V was shortened by 4 bases and J by 7 bases, with 13 bases between the two germline ends. CDR3 length equals 12 residues. CDR3: CSVGDGASGYTF. In nucleotides, the CDR3 is TGCAGCGTTGGGGACGGGGCCAGTGGCTACACCTTC.

The V gene is TRBV5-1, the J gene TRBJ1-1; tentative D call: TRBD1 (5 bases). The CDR3 loop spans 14 amino acids. Looked up from germline, CDR1 is SGHRS and CDR2 is YFSETQ. With 4 bases removed from V and 4 bases from J, the gap between germline ends came to 14 bases. The CDR3 DNA reads as TGCGCCAGCAGCCCGGACGGCCAGGGCACTGAAGCTTTCTTT. Its translation is CASSPDGQGTEAFF.

The chain couples TRBV15 to TRBJ1-1, with D maybe TRBD1 (5 bases). The CDR3 contains 19 residues. V was pared by 0 bases and J by 10 bases, with 30 bases between. The germline V gene encodes CDR1 LNHNV and CDR2 YYDKDF (reference sequence). The CDR3 sequence: CATSRDNGGKKGKGRRAFF. The CDR3 DNA reads TGTGCCACCAGCAGAGATAATGGGGGTAAAAAGGGTAAGGGTCGAAGAGCTTTCTTT.

The count of this clone is one. The chain combines TRBV6-5 with TRBJ1-1; 9 nucleotides line up with TRBD1. This CDR3 is 13 amino acids long. The germline V gene encodes CDR1 MNHEY and CDR2 SVGAGI. V lost 6 bases to trimming and J lost 3 bases; unmatched junction nucleotides: 2. This chain's CDR3 is CASRWTGDTEAFF. The CDR3 coding sequence is TGTGCCAGCAGATGGACAGGGGACACTGAAGCTTTCTTT.

About this clone itself: Other DNA sequences within the sample encode an identical CDR3. The V and J genes are TRBV27 and TRBJ1-5; a weak D match, TRBD1 (5 bases). V lost 2 bases to trimming and J lost 4 bases, with 12 bases between them. The CDR3 contains 15 residues. From germline, CDR1 is MNHEY and CDR2 SMNVEV (reference sequence). CDR3 amino acids: CASSLGTGGNQPQHF. The CDR3 coding sequence is TGTGCCAGCAGTTTAGGGACTGGTGGGAATCAGCCCCAGCATTTT.

This sequence joins TRBV4-2 and TRBJ2-7; 7 positions agree with TRBD1. There are 15 residues in the CDR3. The J segment lost 1 base and the V segment lost 3 bases, leaving 6 bases of the junction unmatched. From germline, CDR1 is LGHNA and CDR2 YNFKEQ. The CDR3 DNA reads TGTGCCAGCAGCCACGCAACGGGACAGTCCTACGAGCAGTACTTC. Translating it yields CASSHATGQSYEQYF.

This clone was seen only once. The chain is built from TRBV11-2 and TRBJ2-5, with TRBD2 matching over 11 bases. The germline V gene encodes CDR1 SGHAT and CDR2 FQNNGV. The J segment lost 5 bases and the V segment lost 3 bases, leaving 8 bases of the junction unmatched. The CDR3 covers 16 residues. CDR3 region: CASSFRLAGTGETQYF. For the CDR3, the DNA is TGTGCCAGCAGCTTCCGACTAGCGGGGACTGGGGAGACCCAGTACTTC.

The V and J genes are TRBV10-3 and TRBJ2-3, with 7 bases that match TRBD1. This CDR3 contains 13 residues. Germline V gene data show CDR1 as ENHRY and CDR2 as SYGVKD. V lost 6 bases and J lost 7; bases outside the gene matches: 7. The CDR3 region is CAIRSPQGNTQYF. The DNA of the CDR3 is TGTGCCATCAGGAGTCCACAGGGGAATACGCAGTATTTT.

This clone appeared once. The J gene is TRBJ1-2, the V gene TRBV12-3 or TRBV12-4; 8 bases are a match to TRBD1. V lost 5 bases to trimming and J lost 4 bases; unmatched junction nucleotides: 3. The CDR3 has 13 amino acids. This chain's CDR3 is CASSTGGSYGYTF. The CDR3 DNA is TGTGCCAGCAGTACAGGGGGTTCCTATGGCTACACCTTC.

The chain combines TRBV6-6 with TRBJ2-1; 10 bases map to TRBD2. The CDR3 sequence is 15 residues long. Losses at the gene ends were 5 bases for V and 7 bases for J; bases not matched to a gene: 8. CDR1 and CDR2 from the germline V gene are MNHNY and SVGAGI (reference sequence). This CDR3 is CASSPAGGGSNEQFF. The CDR3, as DNA: TGTGCCAGCAGTCCAGCGGGGGGGGGCAGTAATGAGCAGTTCTTC.

V gene TRBV15 combines with J gene TRBJ1-2; D is unresolved. The CDR3 has 16 amino acids. From germline, CDR1 is LNHNV and CDR2 YYDKDF (reference sequence). The germline V and J ends were trimmed by 5 bases and 0 bases, with 16 bases remaining between them. The chain's CDR3 is CATSRTGAIANYGYTF. In DNA, the CDR3 is TGTGCCACCAGCCGGACGGGTGCTATAGCTAACTATGGCTACACCTTC.

This clone was detected only a few times. The rearrangement links TRBV6-5 to TRBJ1-4; no definite D call. Germline loops: CDR1 MNHEY, CDR2 SVGAGI. V lost 5 bases, J lost 5 bases, and 12 bases lay in between. The CDR3 is 14 residues long. DNA of the CDR3: TGTGCCAGCAGTCTAATGAGGGTGAATGAAAAACTGTTTTTT. Its translation is CASSLMRVNEKLFF.

The chain combines TRBV5-1 with TRBJ1-2, with D uncertain. Per germline, CDR1 SGHRS and CDR2 YFSETQ. There are 17 residues in the CDR3. Trimming took off 5 bases at V and 4 bases at J, with 24 bases between the two ends. CDR3 sequence: CASSQAGPHISSYGYTF. CDR3 in DNA: TGCGCCAGCAGTCAAGCCGGGCCACACATAAGTAGCTATGGCTACACCTTC.

The J gene is TRBJ1-5, the V gene TRBV6-1, with no clear D. The CDR3 contains 15 residues. CDR1 is MNHNS, CDR2 SASEGT, per germline. V lost 0 bases and J 1 base, leaving 7 bases between the germline ends. CDR3 residues: CASSEAEGSNQPQHF. CDR3 coding DNA: TGTGCCAGCAGTGAAGCCGAAGGAAGCAATCAGCCCCAGCATTTT.

The chain employs TRBV5-1 and TRBJ2-2; 13 bases fit TRBD2. V dropped 2 bases and J dropped 3; count of bases not matched to a gene: 10. This CDR3 spans 19 amino acids. Looked up from germline, CDR1 is SGHRS and CDR2 is YFSETQ. CDR3 nucleotides: TGCGCCAGCAGCTTTTGGACTAGCGGGGGTTCGGGGCACACCGGGGAGCTGTTTTTT. It translates to CASSFWTSGGSGHTGELFF.

This clone was picked up one time. The V gene is TRBV6-5, the J gene TRBJ2-1, with TRBD1 identical over 7 bases. The CDR3 contains 15 residues. The trim removed 6 bases at V and 7 bases at J, leaving 12 bases unmatched. Germline V gene sequence: CDR1 MNHEY, CDR2 SVGAGI. CDR3 sequence reads: CASRVPGQLSNEQFF. CDR3 nucleotides: TGTGCCAGCAGGGTTCCGGGACAGCTGAGTAATGAGCAGTTCTTC.

This clone was recorded once. The chain joins TRBV5-1 to TRBJ2-5; 11 nucleotides match TRBD2. This CDR3 contains 16 residues. Germline CDR1 is SGHRS and CDR2 is YFSETQ. J lost 2 bases, V lost 0 bases, and 3 bases had no gene match. CDR3 coding DNA: TGCGCCAGCAGCTTGGGACTAGCGGGGCAACAAGAGACCCAGTACTTC. Its protein product is CASSLGLAGQQETQYF.

The CDR3 protein is CASSYRGRANEKLFF. As DNA, the CDR3 is TGTGCCAGCAGTTACAGGGGGAGGGCTAATGAAAAACTGTTTTTT. The chain recombines TRBV6-2 or TRBV6-3 with TRBJ1-4; perhaps TRBD1 as D (6 bases). The CDR3 runs to 15 residues. Trimming took 2 bases from V and 3 from J, leaving 10 bases between them. Germline CDR1 reads MNHEY; CDR2 reads SVGEGT.

V gene TRBV5-1 combines with J gene TRBJ1-6; the D gene is possibly TRBD1 (5 bases). Trimming took 4 bases from V and 8 from J, leaving 16 bases between them. This CDR3 contains 15 residues. Germline V gene data show CDR1 as SGHRS and CDR2 as YFSETQ. This CDR3 reads CASSVSGTRDSPLHF. The CDR3 DNA sequence: TGCGCCAGCAGCGTCTCTGGGACGCGGGATTCACCCCTCCACTTT.

The rearrangement uses TRBV2 and TRBJ1-2; D remains ambiguous. The CDR3 consists of 14 residues. V was clipped by 7 bases and J by 7 bases, with 19 bases between them. Germline V gives CDR1 SNHLY, CDR2 FYNNEI. The CDR3 bases are TGTGCCAGCACGTCTCGCATTTCCGTCGGTGGCTACACCTTC. Translation: CASTSRISVGGYTF. Complete variable domain (other parts from reference TRBV2 and TRBJ1-2): EPEVTQTPSHQVTQMGQEVILRCVPISNHLYFYWYRQILGQKVEFLVSFYNNEISEKSEIFDDQFSVERPDGSNFTLKIRSTKLEDSAMYFCASTSRISVGGYTFGSGTRLTVV.

CDR3 amino acids: CASSLTRNEQYF. CDR3 bases: TGCGCCAGCAGCTTGACTCGTAACGAGCAGTACTTC. The V gene is TRBV5-1, the J gene TRBJ2-7, with unresolved D. Germline V gives CDR1 SGHRS, CDR2 YFSETQ. The CDR3 contains 12 residues. The V gene lost 1 base and the J gene lost 5 bases, with 7 bases spanning the gap.

The V call is TRBV10-2, the J call TRBJ1-1, with D possibly matching TRBD1 (5 bases). This CDR3 is 12 amino acids long. Between the trimmed V and J ends, which lost 3 bases and 7 bases, there was a span of 9 bases. Germline CDR1 is WSHSY and CDR2 is SAAADI. CDR3 protein: CASSDRQLEAFF. In DNA, the CDR3 is TGCGCCAGCAGTGATCGACAGCTTGAAGCTTTCTTT.

This clone was counted only a few times. The chain uses TRBV4-1 and TRBJ2-7; D unclear. The CDR3 runs 13 residues. Trimming stripped 0 bases from V and 2 bases from J, with 5 bases between. CDR1 and CDR2 from the germline V gene are MGHRA and YSYEKL. DNA of the CDR3: TGCGCCAGCAGCCAAGAGTTTACCTACGAGCAGTACTTC. This sequence encodes CASSQEFTYEQYF.

This rearrangement joins TRBV5-1 to TRBJ2-5; TRBD2 matches at 9 bases. The CDR3 is made up of 16 amino acids. Germline lookup yields CDR1 SGHRS and CDR2 YFSETQ. V shed 0 bases and J 4 bases; nucleotides not matched to a gene: 7. For the CDR3, the DNA is TGCGCCAGCAGCTTGGATACGCGGGGGGGCTCAGAGACCCAGTACTTC. Protein product: CASSLDTRGGSETQYF. Full variable domain (rest looked up from reference TRBV5-1 and TRBJ2-5): KAGVTQTPRYLIKTRGQQVTLSCSPISGHRSVSWYQQTPGQGLQFLFEYFSETQRNKGNFPGRFSGRQFSNSRSEMNVSTLELGDSALYLCASSLDTRGGSETQYFGPGTRLLVL.

This clone has just a few counts. V and J are TRBV7-2 and TRBJ2-7, with D uncertain. Trimming stripped 8 bases from V and 3 bases from J, with 5 bases between. The CDR3 runs 10 residues. The germline CDR1 and CDR2 sequences are SGHTA and FQGNSA. The CDR3 nucleotides read TGTGCCAGCGGATACTACGAGCAGTACTTC. The encoded protein is CASGYYEQYF.